The sample holds a few counts of the clone carrying this T cell receptor (beta chain). What it binds is not known. A sample-barcoded 5' primer and a J-beta primer mix were used in a second PCR of roughly 7 to 12 cycles. One entry per CDR3 protein results from TCRdb running MiXCR on the 5' RACE reads. The sample records under 700,000 distinct CDR3 sequences, less than 25% being singletons. The source of the sample is a study of blood T cells in healthy people across ages. The overall study: Per two T cells, template switching captured roughly one barcoded beta molecule. General observations from the study: Per-million-T-cell TCR beta diversity fell roughly linearly with age.

The CDR3 is 14 amino acids. The V gene's germline CDR1 is SNHLY and CDR2 FYNNEI. V dropped 6 bases and J dropped 2 bases, with 13 bases sitting between them. In addition, the sample was reused for a study of T cells of mothers and their children. According to that study: Related mother-child pairs showed slightly higher but non-significant overlap than unrelated pairs.

The V call is TRBV2, the J call TRBJ1-2; possibly TRBD1 for D (6 bases). The sequence was obtained from a boy aged 5-17 years in good health. Sequences were obtained from blood. This CDR3 reads CASRALGGNYGYTF. The CDR3 DNA is TGTGCCAGCAGGGCCCTCGGGGGCAACTATGGCTACACCTTC.